Below, 23 T cell receptor beta chains from the same sample are listed, as sequenced in a study of blood T cell repertoires in COVID-19. Libraries were prepared by immunoSEQ multiplex PCR; TCRdb keeps only in-frame clonotypes and omits some of them. Of 180,000 or so clones detected, over 80% appear once; the ten largest clones hold 13%. The specimen sequenced was PBMCs or T cells enriched from blood (not recorded which). These receptors were collected from a woman aged 55-70 years who had recovered from COVID-19.

The gene calls are TRBV30 and TRBJ1-4; 9 bases agree with TRBD1. Germline CDR1 is GTSNPN and CDR2 is SVGIG (reference sequence). Unmatched junction bases numbered 10, after V lost 3 bases and J lost 8 bases. The CDR3 totals 15 residues. CDR3 sequence: CAWRGYRGRGEKLFF. As DNA, the CDR3 is TGTGCCTGGAGGGGGTACAGGGGGCGCGGGGAAAAACTGTTTTTT.

V usage is TRBV5-1 and J usage is TRBJ2-1; D is perhaps TRBD1 (5 bases). The CDR3 spans 14 residues. Trimming took 0 bases from V and 5 from J, leaving 9 bases between them. Germline CDR1 reads SGHRS; CDR2 reads YFSETQ. CDR3 DNA sequence: TGCGCCAGCAGCTTGGAGGGGCGAGACAATGAGCAGTTCTTC. Its translation is CASSLEGRDNEQFF.

The J gene is TRBJ1-6, the V gene TRBV7-3, with 7 nucleotides matching TRBD1. CDR1 and CDR2 from the germline V gene are SGHTA and FQGTGA. V dropped 3 bases and J dropped 10; count of bases not matched to a gene: 9. CDR3 size: 15 residues. CDR3 sequence reads: CASSFTGAPLSPLHF. The CDR3 DNA sequence: TGTGCCAGCAGCTTTACAGGGGCGCCCCTCTCACCCCTCCACTTT.

The chain couples TRBV10-1 to TRBJ2-7, with D perhaps TRBD2 (6 bases). V lost 6 bases and J 2 bases, leaving 20 bases between the germline ends. The CDR3 is 16 residues long. Germline V gene sequence: CDR1 WNHNN, CDR2 SYGVQD (reference sequence). The CDR3 is CASRGRDAEGPYEQYF. The CDR3 DNA sequence: TGCGCCAGCAGGGGGCGGGACGCAGAAGGTCCCTACGAGCAGTACTTC.

This chain joins TRBV29-1 and TRBJ2-5; D remains unclear. Germline CDR1 and CDR2: SQVTM and ANQGSEA. V shed 3 bases and J shed 7 bases, with 12 bases lying between them. There are 12 residues in the CDR3. CDR3 loop: CSVDETPGTQYF. CDR3 DNA sequence: TGCAGCGTTGATGAAACCCCCGGGACCCAGTACTTC.

The rearrangement joins TRBV6-6 to TRBJ2-7, with 8 bases fitting TRBD1. The CDR3 totals 14 residues. V lost 5 bases and J lost 3; bases outside the gene matches: 6. Germline V gene sequence: CDR1 MNHNY, CDR2 SVGAGI (reference sequence). The CDR3 DNA sequence: TGTGCCAGCAGTCAACGGGACAGGTACTACGAGCAGTACTTC. It is translated as CASSQRDRYYEQYF.

V gene TRBV7-8 combines with J gene TRBJ1-5; D may be TRBD1 (6 bases). Per germline, CDR1 SGHVS and CDR2 FQNEAQ. Trimming pared 4 bases from V and 1 base from J, leaving 20 bases between. The CDR3 has 18 amino acids. DNA of the CDR3: TGTGCCAGCAGCTCCCGGGGGGCTGAGAGAGTGAGCAATCAGCCCCAGCATTTT. Protein: CASSSRGAERVSNQPQHF.

The chain employs TRBV4-2 and TRBJ2-7, with TRBD2 as a possible D gene (6 bases). Trimming took 1 base from V and 3 from J, leaving 10 bases between them. This CDR3 has 14 amino acids. Germline V gives CDR1 LGHNA, CDR2 YNFKEQ. The CDR3 loop is CASSQAGEFYEQYF. DNA for the CDR3: TGTGCCAGCAGCCAAGCGGGAGAGTTCTACGAGCAGTACTTC.

This chain uses TRBV9 with TRBJ1-6, with D tentatively TRBD1 (6 bases). The germline CDR1 and CDR2 sequences are SGDLS and YYNGEE. The CDR3 totals 17 residues. V was shortened by 0 bases and J by 1 base, with 11 bases between the two germline ends. CDR3 nucleotide sequence: TGTGCCAGCAGCGTAGGAGGGGGTCTTTCCTATAATTCACCCCTCCACTTT. It specifies CASSVGGGLSYNSPLHF.

This clone was found a few times. The chain links TRBV4-2 to TRBJ2-1; 10 positions match TRBD2. From germline, CDR1 is LGHNA and CDR2 YNFKEQ. The V gene end was trimmed by 6 bases and the J gene end by 7 bases; junction bases not matched to a gene: 12. This CDR3 is built from 16 residues. The CDR3 loop reads CASSPSGAGGLNEQFF. CDR3 nucleotide sequence: TGTGCCAGCAGTCCTTCGGGAGCGGGGGGGCTGAATGAGCAGTTCTTC.

This clone was counted a single time. This chain connects TRBV6-5 to TRBJ1-6; TRBD1 matches 10 bases. There are 13 residues in the CDR3. The germline CDR1 and CDR2 sequences are MNHEY and SVGAGI. V shed 9 bases and J 6 bases; nucleotides not matched to a gene: 2. The CDR3 loop is CASRQGANSPLHF. The CDR3, as DNA: TGTGCCAGTCGACAGGGGGCTAATTCACCCCTCCACTTT.

The gene calls are TRBV11-2 and TRBJ2-7, with TRBD2 matching 9 bases. V was clipped by 5 bases and J by 5 bases; unmatched bases: 10. The CDR3 contains 15 residues. In germline, CDR1 is SGHAT, CDR2 FQNNGV. This chain's CDR3 is CASSLMALAGNEQYF. The CDR3 DNA reads as TGTGCCAGCAGCCTGATGGCGCTAGCGGGAAACGAGCAGTACTTC.

The V gene is TRBV7-2, the J gene TRBJ2-1; 9 positions agree with TRBD2. This CDR3 is built from 19 residues. In germline, CDR1 is SGHTA, CDR2 FQGNSA. V lost 0 bases to trimming and J lost 1 base; unmatched junction nucleotides: 10. CDR3 sequence: CASSLALRLAGPSYNEQFF. The DNA for the CDR3 is TGTGCCAGCAGCTTAGCTCTTAGGCTAGCGGGACCATCCTACAATGAGCAGTTCTTC.

This clone has just a few counts. J is TRBJ1-4 and V is TRBV6-5; a weak D match, TRBD1 (5 bases). The CDR3 is 13 amino acids. Germline V gene sequence: CDR1 MNHEY, CDR2 SVGAGI. V gave up 7 bases and J gave up 8 bases, with 14 bases separating them. The DNA of the CDR3 is TGTGCCAGCACCGGGGGGGGAGGCGAAAAACTGTTTTTT. Translation: CASTGGGGEKLFF.

The J gene is TRBJ1-2, the V gene TRBV5-1; 7 bases map to TRBD1. CDR1 is SGHRS and CDR2 is YFSETQ in the germline V gene. The CDR3 contains 14 residues. The V segment lost 1 base and the J segment 3 bases; nucleotides outside the gene matches: 3. CDR3 nucleotide sequence: TGCGCCAGCAGCTTGCAGCAGGGGGACTATGGCTACACCTTC. This codes for CASSLQQGDYGYTF.

V gene TRBV5-1 combines with J gene TRBJ2-7, with D tentatively TRBD1 (5 bases). Trimming stripped 1 base from V and 5 bases from J, with 13 bases between. Germline assignment: CDR1 SGHRS and CDR2 YFSETQ. There are 14 residues in the CDR3. The CDR3 nucleotides are TGCGCCAGCAGCTTGAATGGACAAAGGGACGAGCAGTACTTC. Amino acids: CASSLNGQRDEQYF.

The gene calls are TRBV5-1 and TRBJ1-5, with D hard to call. Germline CDR1 SGHRS, CDR2 YFSETQ. The CDR3 sequence is 20 residues long. With 4 bases removed from V and 2 bases from J, the gap between germline ends came to 28 bases. The CDR3 nucleotides read TGCGCCAGCAGCCCACCCGGCCCTAAACATAGGGAGTGGGGCAATCAGCCCCAGCATTTT. Encoded protein: CASSPPGPKHREWGNQPQHF.

The V gene is TRBV27, the J gene TRBJ2-7, with 8 nucleotides matching TRBD2. Unmatched junction bases numbered 12, after V lost 7 bases and J lost 4 bases. Germline values: CDR1 MNHEY, CDR2 SMNVEV (reference sequence). The CDR3 is 15 residues long. The CDR3 DNA sequence: TGTGCCAGCAAACCTGGGGGGGGCGGGGGGTACGAGCAGTACTTC. It yields the protein CASKPGGGGGYEQYF.

The rearrangement joins TRBV5-1 to TRBJ1-1, with TRBD1 identical over 7 bases. Germline trimming cut 0 bases from V and 1 base from J; bases unmatched to any gene: 6. The CDR3 runs to 16 residues. Germline V CDR1 and CDR2: SGHRS, YFSETQ. The CDR3, as DNA: TGCGCCAGCAGCTTGGGACAGGGTTATGGGAACACTGAAGCTTTCTTT. It specifies CASSLGQGYGNTEAFF. The whole variable domain, filled in from reference TRBV5-1 and TRBJ1-1, reads KAGVTQTPRYLIKTRGQQVTLSCSPISGHRSVSWYQQTPGQGLQFLFEYFSETQRNKGNFPGRFSGRQFSNSRSEMNVSTLELGDSALYLCASSLGQGYGNTEAFFGQGTRLTVV.

This chain joins TRBV28 and TRBJ1-1; possibly TRBD1 for D (6 bases). This CDR3 contains 17 residues. Trimming left V 1 base short and J 7 bases short, with 22 bases between. Germline CDR1 and CDR2: MDHEN and SYDVKM. In nucleotides, the CDR3 is TGTGCCAGCAGTTTATTAGGCGGTACAGGGAAAATGGGTGAAGCTTTCTTT. The encoded protein is CASSLLGGTGKMGEAFF.

This clone has just a few counts. V and J are TRBV19 and TRBJ1-2, with unresolved D. Looked up from germline, CDR1 is LNHDA and CDR2 is SQIVND (reference sequence). The germline V and J ends were trimmed by 5 bases and 8 bases, with 18 bases remaining between them. This CDR3 comprises 14 residues. CDR3 sequence (DNA): TGTGCCAGTAGTCCGGGAGGGCAAGCGGGGGGCTACACCTTC. Protein sequence: CASSPGGQAGGYTF.

The chain carries TRBV19 and TRBJ1-6; D might be TRBD1 (6 bases). The CDR3 is made up of 14 amino acids. CDR1 is LNHDA and CDR2 is SQIVND in the germline V gene (reference sequence). V was trimmed by 5 bases and J by 5 bases, leaving 10 bases between them. As DNA, the CDR3 is TGTGCCAGTAGTGATGCAGGGGATAATTCACCCCTCCACTTT. Protein sequence: CASSDAGDNSPLHF.

The chain carries TRBV7-8 and TRBJ2-7, with no clear D. Germline V gene data show CDR1 as SGHVS and CDR2 as FQNEAQ. The CDR3 runs 11 residues. Trimming took off 5 bases at V and 3 bases at J, with 5 bases between the two ends. CDR3: CASSPHYEQYF. CDR3 bases: TGTGCCAGCAGCCCCCACTACGAGCAGTACTTC.